These 20 T cell receptor beta chains share one sample of origin, sequenced in a study of blood T cells in healthy people across ages. With a J-beta primer mix and a sample-barcoded 5' primer, a second PCR ran about 6 to 11 cycles. TCRdb re-analysed the 5' RACE reads in MiXCR, keeping a single row per CDR3 protein. The sample carries around 1,000,000 distinct CDR3 sequences, under 40% recorded once. The specimen was blood. These receptors all stem from a young man in good health.

This clonotype was recorded a few times. The V call is TRBV6-6, the J call TRBJ1-2, with 9 bases fitting TRBD1. V was clipped by 2 bases and J by 6 bases; unmatched bases: 10. The CDR3 sequence is 16 residues long. Germline V CDR1 and CDR2: MNHNY, SVGAGI (reference sequence). CDR3 region: CASSYDGQGRGDGYTF. The CDR3 DNA reads TGTGCCAGCAGTTACGATGGACAGGGGAGAGGTGATGGCTACACCTTC.

This clonotype has only a few counts. The chain carries TRBV4-1 and TRBJ1-4; no clear D. This CDR3 has 17 residues. The germline CDR1 and CDR2 sequences are MGHRA and YSYEKL. V gave up 3 bases and J gave up 3 bases, with 17 bases separating them. The CDR3, as DNA: TGCGCCAGCAGCCAGGATGCCCGCGGGGAAGCTAATGAAAAACTGTTTTTT. It yields the protein CASSQDARGEANEKLFF.

This sequence joins TRBV6-6 and TRBJ1-2; no clear D. This CDR3 contains 16 residues. The germline gives CDR1 MNHNY, CDR2 SVGAGI (reference sequence). The ends were cut back, 6 bases at V and 8 bases at J, with 25 bases in the middle. The CDR3 region has the DNA TGTGCCAGCAGACCGGGATATCACTTGGCTCCGGGAGGCTACACCTTC. It yields the protein CASRPGYHLAPGGYTF.

This clonotype has at least ten counts. The CDR3 sequence is CASSRAWEQYF. CDR3 bases: TGTGCCAGCAGCCGCGCCTGGGAGCAGTACTTC. V is TRBV12-3 or TRBV12-4 and J is TRBJ2-5; D is possibly TRBD2 (5 bases). The length of the CDR3 is 11 residues. V lost 6 bases and J lost 11, with 13 bases in between.

This rearrangement joins TRBV5-1 to TRBJ2-5; 8 bases fit TRBD2. Germline assignment: CDR1 SGHRS and CDR2 YFSETQ. The CDR3 extends over 15 amino acids. V dropped 6 bases and J dropped 11; count of bases not matched to a gene: 18. CDR3 in amino acids: CASTLGAGGNNEQYF. The CDR3 DNA is TGCGCCAGCACCCTTGGGGCGGGGGGAAACAATGAGCAGTACTTC.

The genes are TRBV28 and TRBJ1-2, with a possible D match to TRBD1 (6 bases). V shed 5 bases and J shed 4 bases, with 14 bases lying between them. The germline CDR1 and CDR2 sequences are MDHEN and SYDVKM. The CDR3 runs to 14 residues. The CDR3 bases are TGTGCCAGCAGTATGGGGGGCGTGCGCTATGGCTACACCTTC. Its protein is CASSMGGVRYGYTF.

This clonotype was observed a handful of times. V gene TRBV7-9 combines with J gene TRBJ1-2; perhaps TRBD1 as D (5 bases). This CDR3 has 14 residues. Between the trimmed V and J ends, which lost 5 bases and 0 bases, there was a span of 10 bases. Germline V gene data show CDR1 as SEHNR and CDR2 as FQNEAQ (reference sequence). The CDR3 coding sequence is TGTGCCAGCAGCCGGCCGGGGGCTAACTATGGCTACACCTTC. This gives the protein CASSRPGANYGYTF.

This clonotype showed up just a few times. V gene TRBV12-3 or TRBV12-4 combines with J gene TRBJ1-1; tentatively, D is TRBD1 (6 bases). Trimming left V 4 bases short and J 1 base short, with 10 bases between. This CDR3 has 14 residues. This chain's CDR3 is CASSSGGRNTEAFF. CDR3 sequence (DNA): TGTGCCAGCAGTTCTGGGGGCAGGAACACTGAAGCTTTCTTT.

Only a few counts were recorded for this clonotype. The chain combines TRBV10-3 with TRBJ2-4, with D possibly TRBD1 on 5 matching bases. The CDR3 is 15 amino acids. Germline-derived CDR1 and CDR2 are ENHRY and SYGVKD. The V and J ends lost 2 bases and 0 bases respectively, with 8 bases between them. The CDR3 DNA reads TGTGCCATCAGTGAGGGGGCCCTAGCCAAAAACATTCAGTACTTC. This codes for CAISEGALAKNIQYF.

A note on this clonotype: One base away lies a much larger clone, so this may be a sequencing read error. This chain joins TRBV12-3 or TRBV12-4 and TRBJ1-1; weak D call: TRBD1 (6 bases). This CDR3 is built from 14 residues. Trimming stripped 5 bases from V and 5 bases from J, with 15 bases between. Here the CDR3 DNA reads TGTGCCAGCAGTGTAGGAGGGGGGGCAACTGAAGCTTTCTTT. This translates into CASSVGGGATEAFF.

The chain combines TRBV2 with TRBJ2-5; D perhaps matches TRBD2 (8 bases). Trimming removed 2 bases at V and 11 bases at J, with 18 bases between. CDR3 size: 14 residues. The germline gives CDR1 SNHLY, CDR2 FYNNEI. CDR3 region: CASSEKGQERGQYF. DNA for the CDR3: TGTGCCAGCAGTGAAAAAGGACAGGAGCGGGGGCAGTACTTC.

This clonotype has only a few counts. The DNA of the CDR3 is TGTGCCAGTAGTATCTACGGGAAAACCGGGGAGCTGTTTTTT. Its translation is CASSIYGKTGELFF. The gene calls are TRBV19 and TRBJ2-2; D may be TRBD2 (5 bases). The CDR3 totals 14 residues. Per the germline V gene, CDR1 is LNHDA and CDR2 is SQIVND (reference sequence). V gave up 3 bases and J gave up 5 bases, with 10 bases separating them.

V is TRBV18 and J is TRBJ2-3, with a possible D match to TRBD2 (5 bases). Germline V lookup: CDR1 KGHSH, CDR2 LQKENI. Between the trimmed V and J ends, which lost 5 bases and 2 bases, there was a span of 11 bases. The CDR3 is 14 residues long. The DNA of the CDR3 is TGTGCCAGCTCAGCTCCACTAGACACAGATACGCAGTATTTT. It is translated as CASSAPLDTDTQYF.

This chain's CDR3 is CASSLLLAGGIHTGELFF. CDR3 DNA: TGTGCCAGCAGCTTGCTACTAGCGGGGGGGATCCACACCGGGGAGCTGTTTTTT. This chain links TRBV4-2 with TRBJ2-2; 13 bases align to TRBD2. This CDR3 is built from 18 residues. After removal of 5 bases from V and 3 bases from J, the junction contained 9 bases not matched to a gene. Germline V gene lookup returns CDR1 LGHNA and CDR2 YNFKEQ.

The rearrangement links TRBV5-1 to TRBJ2-7, with D perhaps matching TRBD1 or TRBD2 (6 bases each). The CDR3 contains 13 residues. V was shortened by 3 bases and J by 7 bases, with 14 bases between the two germline ends. Germline lookup yields CDR1 SGHRS and CDR2 YFSETQ. CDR3: CASSYYSGAEQYF. CDR3 in DNA: TGCGCCAGCAGCTATTACTCGGGGGCGGAGCAGTACTTC.

This clonotype was seen more than once but under ten times. The rearrangement uses TRBV4-3 and TRBJ2-7, with TRBD2 identical over 8 bases. This CDR3 contains 18 residues. J was trimmed by 7 bases and V by 0 bases; bases with no gene match: 17. CDR1 is LGHNA and CDR2 is YSLEER in the germline V gene. CDR3 region: CASSQDAGGYVSYNEQYF. CDR3 nucleotide sequence: TGCGCCAGCAGCCAAGATGCGGGGGGCTATGTCTCCTACAATGAGCAGTACTTC.

V gene TRBV27 combines with J gene TRBJ2-4, with D maybe TRBD2 (6 bases). Trimming took off 4 bases at V and 2 bases at J, with 18 bases between the two ends. The CDR3 spans 17 residues. The V gene's germline CDR1 is MNHEY and CDR2 SMNVEV (reference sequence). Here the CDR3 reads CASSSYLYGGTKNIQYF. The CDR3 bases are TGTGCCAGCAGTTCATACCTCTACGGGGGAACCAAAAACATTCAGTACTTC.

The chain is built from TRBV5-1 and TRBJ1-4; D gene uncertain. CDR1 SGHRS and CDR2 YFSETQ come from the germline V gene. V was cut by 2 bases and J by 7 bases, with 18 bases left in between. This CDR3 has 16 amino acids. CDR3 sequence: CASSFSPAKSSEKLFF. The DNA for the CDR3 is TGCGCCAGCAGCTTTTCCCCCGCTAAATCGAGTGAAAAACTGTTTTTT.

This clonotype has a handful of counts. The rearrangement links TRBV6-1 to TRBJ2-3; no clear D gene. Germline V gene sequence: CDR1 MNHNS, CDR2 SASEGT. The CDR3 contains 18 residues. V shed 6 bases and J shed 1 base, with 23 bases lying between them. The CDR3 DNA reads as TGTGCCAGCAGGGTGTCGGCCCTCTTGTCTATCGGCACAGATACGCAGTATTTT. Its protein product is CASRVSALLSIGTDTQYF.

The genes are TRBV7-9 and TRBJ1-1; the D is unclear. This CDR3 is 12 amino acids long. Looked up from germline, CDR1 is SEHNR and CDR2 is FQNEAQ (reference sequence). The V end lost 6 bases, the J end lost 3 bases, and 8 bases lay between the germline ends. This CDR3 reads CASRLWYTEAFF. The CDR3 DNA reads TGTGCCAGCAGATTGTGGTACACTGAAGCTTTCTTT.